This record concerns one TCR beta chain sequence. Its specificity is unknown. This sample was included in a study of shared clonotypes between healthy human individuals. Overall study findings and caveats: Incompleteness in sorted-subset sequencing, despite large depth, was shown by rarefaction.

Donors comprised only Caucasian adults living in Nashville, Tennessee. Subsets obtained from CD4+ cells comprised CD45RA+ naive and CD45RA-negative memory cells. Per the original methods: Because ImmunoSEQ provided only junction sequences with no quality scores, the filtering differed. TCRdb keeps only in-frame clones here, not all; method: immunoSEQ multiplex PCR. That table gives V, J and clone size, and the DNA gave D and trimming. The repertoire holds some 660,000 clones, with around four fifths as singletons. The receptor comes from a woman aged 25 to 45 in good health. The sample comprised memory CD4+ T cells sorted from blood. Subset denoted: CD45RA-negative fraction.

CDR3 DNA: TGTGCCAGCCAGACAGGGGAGGACACTGAAGCTTTCTTT. This codes for CASQTGEDTEAFF. The chain links TRBV6-5 to TRBJ1-1, with 8 bases matching TRBD1. Germline V CDR1 and CDR2: MNHEY, SVGAGI. V lost 8 bases to trimming and J lost 3 bases; unmatched junction nucleotides: 5. This CDR3 contains 13 residues.